This T cell receptor beta chain was sequenced for a study of OX40 agonist ivuxolimab in advanced cancers. Prior autoimmune disease or systemic immunosuppression barred patients. The study, taken as a whole, reports: The expanded peripheral T cells' antigen specificity was not determined. CD8+ T cells averaged more expanded clones than CD4+.

Of note for this clone: What it recognizes is unknown.

TCRdb's table, derived via immunoSEQ multiplex PCR, lists solely in-frame clones and lacks some. The sample lists tens of thousands of clones; around 91% were seen once. The TCR was taken from an adult with an advanced solid tumor such as melanoma, head and neck, liver or kidney cancer. The starting material was CD4+ or CD8+ T cells sorted from blood, obtained in a trial of the OX40 agonist ivuxolimab.

DNA for the CDR3: TGCGCCAGCAGCAGGGGACAGGGGGCCGACACCGGGGAGCTGTTTTTT. Its protein product is CASSRGQGADTGELFF. The chain employs TRBV5-1 and TRBJ2-2; TRBD1 aligns across 12 bases. Germline loops: CDR1 SGHRS, CDR2 YFSETQ. The CDR3 consists of 16 residues. The V and J ends lost 4 bases and 3 bases, in that order; junction bases with no gene match: 4.